This is a list of T cell receptor beta chains from one sample in a study of human T cells and chemical hapten exposure. Using its own MiXCR run on the RACE reads, TCRdb lists one record per CDR3 protein. The sample contains tens of thousands of distinct CDR3 sequences, 11% of which appear only once. The sequencing here drew on whole blood, taken in connection with sensitization to the hapten diphenylcyclopropenone (DPC). The receptors derive from a woman in her fifties or sixties with alopecia areata. Some clones in this sample may be carry-over from other donors' samples. Both conserved end residues are part of each CDR3.

V: TRBV7-9
CDR3: CASSLGFRHEQYF

V: TRBV12-3/TRBV12-4
CDR3: CASTTDLDYGYTF

V: TRBV28
CDR3: CASSSDSYGYTF

V: TRBV12-3/TRBV12-4
CDR3: CASSPTGVVYGYTF

V: TRBV28
CDR3: CASSFNRGGTDTQYF

V: TRBV6-1
CDR3: CASTSYRDVGSMNTEAFF

V: TRBV28
CDR3: CASRKTGGGQPQHF

V: TRBV6-5
CDR3: CASTPQGAGADTQYF

V: TRBV10-3
CDR3: CAISELAGAEQYF

V: TRBV28
CDR3: CASSQIVGSPLHF

V: TRBV7-7
CDR3: CASSLGEGVSQETQYF

V: TRBV7-9
CDR3: CASSLSARRYTF

V: TRBV20-1
CDR3: CSARGGQQNTEAFF

V: TRBV5-1
CDR3: CASSLSPGYNSPLHF

V: TRBV12-3/TRBV12-4
CDR3: CASSARRGGNTIYF

V: TRBV7-2
CDR3: CASSLGGGITVTDTQYF

V: TRBV28
CDR3: CASSAPTEGGNTIYF

V: TRBV19
CDR3: CASRRTTTNEQFF

V: TRBV29-1
CDR3: CSVSLGAEAFF

V: TRBV18
CDR3: CASSPRHSGDTEAFF

V: TRBV11-3
CDR3: CASSLRDGELFF

V: TRBV7-9
CDR3: CASSEQGVIAEAFF

V: TRBV28
CDR3: CASTTREGKNIQYF

V: TRBV6-5
CDR3: CASSYVRNTGELFF

V: TRBV27
CDR3: CASSPLAPVTGELFF

V: TRBV3-1
CDR3: CASSQGVYEQYF

V: TRBV18
CDR3: CASQQARGNEKLFF

V: TRBV11-2
CDR3: CASSFRASGGVYNEQFF

V: TRBV2
CDR3: CASRERTGTPNQPQHF

V: TRBV29-1
CDR3: CSVDRVTGANVLTF

V: TRBV7-2
CDR3: CASSFQSSTDTQYF

V: TRBV10-3
CDR3: CAISEVVTGMNTEAFF

V: TRBV5-1
CDR3: CASSDRGNTEAFF

V: TRBV7-9
CDR3: CASSSDLRTEAFF

V: TRBV10-3
CDR3: CAISELAGGHEQFF

V: TRBV11-2
CDR3: CASNDLGMGYEQYF

V: TRBV28
CDR3: CASSSILAGGLQFF

V: TRBV28
CDR3: CASKGKRTSTYEQYF

V: TRBV6-5
CDR3: CASSYGRDRGQETQYF

V: TRBV3-1
CDR3: CASSSLAGEQYF

V: TRBV28
CDR3: CASNGETQYF

V: TRBV12-3/TRBV12-4
CDR3: CASSLRTGGFPGNTIYF

V: TRBV6-4
CDR3: CASSQQGENTGELFF

V: TRBV28
CDR3: CASSLSPTPSGYF

V: TRBV12-3/TRBV12-4
CDR3: CASDGGRAPTDTQYF

V: TRBV4-3
CDR3: CASSQEVYTGELFF

V: TRBV12-3/TRBV12-4
CDR3: CASSSMVAGYNEQFF

V: TRBV12-3/TRBV12-4
CDR3: CASSFIIGTGELFF

V: TRBV3-1
CDR3: CASSQDPAGSTEAFF

V: TRBV29-1
CDR3: CSVVGFSTEAFF